The present T cell receptor (beta chain) was sequenced within a study of identical twins. As to this clonotype: As yet, its antigen is unknown.

MiXCR, run by TCRdb on the 5' RACE reads, gives a single entry per CDR3 protein. The data hold 500,000 to 700,000 distinct CDR3 sequences, with just over 7% observed a single time. Study results and caveats: The study found that models underestimated out-of-frame TCR alpha sharing in monozygotic twins. Sharing of beta out-of-frame sequences by twins showed a weaker excess.

In germline, CDR1 is SQVTM, CDR2 ANQGSEA. This CDR3 spans 13 amino acids. V shed 0 bases and J shed 9 bases, with 14 bases lying between them. These data are also associated with another study on yellow fever vaccine responses in identical twins. That source reports: The authors reported partly convergent, partly personalized vaccine responses in identical twins.

The V and J genes are TRBV29-1 and TRBJ2-5; possible D gene TRBD1, 5 bases. The source of this sequence is a woman under 30 in good health. The specimen was PBMCs. CDR3: CSVEDPGFTAQYF. CDR3 nucleotide sequence: TGCAGCGTTGAAGATCCAGGGTTCACGGCCCAGTACTTC.